This TCR beta chain was identified in a study of shared clonotypes between healthy human individuals. Notes on the study in general: An effect of sequencing depth on clonotype sharing among donors was expected.

To note about this clone: What it binds is not known.

The naive CD8 population came from CD45RO-negative cells selected for CCR7, without terminally differentiated effector memory CD45RA+ cells. The study drew all its donors from Caucasian adults living in Nashville, Tennessee. V was shortened by 2 bases and J by 7 bases, with 8 bases between the two germline ends. CDR1 SGHAT and CDR2 FQNNGV come from the germline V gene. This CDR3 has 13 residues. Measured with immunoSEQ multiplex PCR; TCRdb has only the in-frame clones, and not every one. The repertoire has fewer than 800,000 clones, about 92% of them found once; the top ten carry 20% to 25%. The sample taken for sequencing was naive CD8+ T cells sorted from blood. The gene calls are TRBV11-2 and TRBJ2-2; D not certain. This receptor was identified in a man under 40 in good health. CDR3 amino acids: CASSLSAIGELFF. CDR3 DNA sequence: TGTGCCAGCAGCTTATCCGCGATCGGGGAGCTGTTTTTT. The entire variable domain, with the rest obtained from reference TRBV11-2 and TRBJ2-2, is as follows: EAGVAQSPRYKIIEKRQSVAFWCNPISGHATLYWYQQILGQGPKLLIQFQNNGVVDDSQLPKDRFSAERLKGVDSTLKIQPAKLEDSAVYLCASSLSAIGELFFGEGSRLTVL.